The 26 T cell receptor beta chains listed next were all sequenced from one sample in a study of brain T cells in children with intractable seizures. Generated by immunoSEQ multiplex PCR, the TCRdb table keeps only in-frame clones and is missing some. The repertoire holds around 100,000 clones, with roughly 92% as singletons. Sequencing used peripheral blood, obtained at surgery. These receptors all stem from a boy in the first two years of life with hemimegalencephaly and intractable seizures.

CDR3 region: CASGPGRVGQETQYF. CDR3 nucleotide sequence: TGTGCCAGCGGGCCTGGAAGGGTAGGGCAAGAGACCCAGTACTTC. This sequence joins TRBV2 and TRBJ2-5; D unclear. CDR1 and CDR2 (germline): SNHLY, FYNNEI. The CDR3 has 15 residues. V was clipped by 8 bases and J by 2 bases, with 18 bases between them. The entire variable domain, with the rest obtained from reference TRBV2 and TRBJ2-5, is as follows: EPEVTQTPSHQVTQMGQEVILRCVPISNHLYFYWYRQILGQKVEFLVSFYNNEISEKSEIFDDQFSVERPDGSNFTLKIRSTKLEDSAMYFCASGPGRVGQETQYFGPGTRLLVL.

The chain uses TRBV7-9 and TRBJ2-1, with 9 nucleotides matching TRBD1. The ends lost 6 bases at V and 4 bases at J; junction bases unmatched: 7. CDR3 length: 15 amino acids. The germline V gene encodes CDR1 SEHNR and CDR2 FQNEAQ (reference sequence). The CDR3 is CASSSYRGLYNEQFF. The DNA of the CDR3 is TGTGCCAGCAGTTCTTACAGGGGGCTTTACAATGAGCAGTTCTTC.

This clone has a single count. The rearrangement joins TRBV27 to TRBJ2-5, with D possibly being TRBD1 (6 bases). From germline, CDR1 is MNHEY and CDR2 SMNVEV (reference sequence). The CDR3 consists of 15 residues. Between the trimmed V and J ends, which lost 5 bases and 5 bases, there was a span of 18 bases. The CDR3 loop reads CASSAYTGRRETQYF. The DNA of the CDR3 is TGTGCCAGCAGTGCGTACACAGGGAGAAGGGAGACCCAGTACTTC.

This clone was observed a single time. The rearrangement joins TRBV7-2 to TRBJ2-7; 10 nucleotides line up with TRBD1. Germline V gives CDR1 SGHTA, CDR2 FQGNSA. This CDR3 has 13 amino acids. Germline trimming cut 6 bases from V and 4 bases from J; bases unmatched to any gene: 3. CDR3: CASSRDRGYEQYF. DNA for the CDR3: TGTGCCAGCAGTCGGGACAGGGGTTACGAGCAGTACTTC.

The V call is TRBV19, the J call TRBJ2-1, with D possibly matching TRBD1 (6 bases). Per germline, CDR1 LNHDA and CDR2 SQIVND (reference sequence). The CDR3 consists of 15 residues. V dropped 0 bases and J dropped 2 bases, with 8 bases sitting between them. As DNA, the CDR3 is TGTGCCAGTAGTATAGAACAGGGCACCTACAATGAGCAGTTCTTC. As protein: CASSIEQGTYNEQFF.

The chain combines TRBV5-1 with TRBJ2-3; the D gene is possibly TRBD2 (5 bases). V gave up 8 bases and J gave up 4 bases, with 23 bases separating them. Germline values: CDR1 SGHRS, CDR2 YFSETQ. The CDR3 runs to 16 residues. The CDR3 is CARPIGRPNSADTQYF. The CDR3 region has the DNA TGCGCCAGACCCATAGGGAGACCCAACAGCGCAGATACGCAGTATTTT.

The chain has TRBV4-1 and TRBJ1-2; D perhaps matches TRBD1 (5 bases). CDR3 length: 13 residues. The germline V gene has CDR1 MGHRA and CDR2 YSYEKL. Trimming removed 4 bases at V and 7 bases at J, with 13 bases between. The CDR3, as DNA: TGCGCCAGCAGCCCTAGTACTGGGGCTGGCTACACCTTC. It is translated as CASSPSTGAGYTF.

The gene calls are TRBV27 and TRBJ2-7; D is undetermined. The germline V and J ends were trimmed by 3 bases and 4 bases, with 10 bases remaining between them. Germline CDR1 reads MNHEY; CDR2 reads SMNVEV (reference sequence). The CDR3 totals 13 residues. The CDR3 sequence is CASSFMPAYEQYF. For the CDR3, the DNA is TGTGCCAGCAGTTTTATGCCCGCGTACGAGCAGTACTTC.

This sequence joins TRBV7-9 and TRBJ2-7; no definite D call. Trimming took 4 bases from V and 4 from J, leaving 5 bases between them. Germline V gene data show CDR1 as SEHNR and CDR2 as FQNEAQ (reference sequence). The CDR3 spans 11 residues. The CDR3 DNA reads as TGTGCCAGCAGCTGGAAATACGAGCAGTACTTC. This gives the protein CASSWKYEQYF.

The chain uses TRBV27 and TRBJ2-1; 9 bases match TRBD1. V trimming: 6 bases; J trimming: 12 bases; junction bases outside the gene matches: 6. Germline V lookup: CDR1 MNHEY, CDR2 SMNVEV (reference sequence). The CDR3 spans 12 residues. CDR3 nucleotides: TGTGCCAGCAGCCGGGGACAGGGATCGCAGTTCTTC. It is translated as CASSRGQGSQFF.

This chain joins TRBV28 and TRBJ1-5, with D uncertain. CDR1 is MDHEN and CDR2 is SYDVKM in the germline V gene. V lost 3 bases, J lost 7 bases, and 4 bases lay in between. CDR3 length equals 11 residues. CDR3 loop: CASSLGQPQHF. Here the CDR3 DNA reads TGTGCCAGCAGTTTGGGGCAGCCCCAGCATTTT.

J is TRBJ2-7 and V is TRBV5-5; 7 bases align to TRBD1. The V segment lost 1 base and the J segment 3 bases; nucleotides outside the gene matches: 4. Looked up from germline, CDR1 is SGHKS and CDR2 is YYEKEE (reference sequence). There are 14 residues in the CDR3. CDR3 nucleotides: TGTGCCAGCAGCTTGTCGGGACAGAACTACGAGCAGTACTTC. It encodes CASSLSGQNYEQYF. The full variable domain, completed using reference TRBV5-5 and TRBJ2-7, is DAGVTQSPTHLIKTRGQQVTLRCSPISGHKSVSWYQQVLGQGPQFIFQYYEKEERGRGNFPDRFSARQFPNYSSELNVNALLLGDSALYLCASSLSGQNYEQYFGPGTRLTVT.

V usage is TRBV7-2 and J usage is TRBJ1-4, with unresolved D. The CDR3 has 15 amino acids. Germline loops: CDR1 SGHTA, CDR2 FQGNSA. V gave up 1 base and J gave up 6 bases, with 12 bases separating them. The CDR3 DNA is TGTGCCAGCAGCTTAGAAGGCATTAACTATGAAAAACTGTTTTTT. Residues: CASSLEGINYEKLFF.

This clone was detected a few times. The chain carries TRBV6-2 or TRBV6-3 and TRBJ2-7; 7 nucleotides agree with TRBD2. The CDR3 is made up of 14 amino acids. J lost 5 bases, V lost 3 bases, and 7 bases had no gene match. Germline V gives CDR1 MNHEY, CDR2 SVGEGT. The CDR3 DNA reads TGTGCCAGCAGTTATGGACTAGGTCCTGACGAGCAGTACTTC. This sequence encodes CASSYGLGPDEQYF.

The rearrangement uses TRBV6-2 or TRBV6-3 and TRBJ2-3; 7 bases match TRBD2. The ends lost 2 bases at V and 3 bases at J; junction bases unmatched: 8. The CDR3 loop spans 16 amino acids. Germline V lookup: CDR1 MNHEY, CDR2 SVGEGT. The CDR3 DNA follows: TGTGCCAGCAGTTACCGACGGGGGAGGGTAACAGATACGCAGTATTTT. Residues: CASSYRRGRVTDTQYF.

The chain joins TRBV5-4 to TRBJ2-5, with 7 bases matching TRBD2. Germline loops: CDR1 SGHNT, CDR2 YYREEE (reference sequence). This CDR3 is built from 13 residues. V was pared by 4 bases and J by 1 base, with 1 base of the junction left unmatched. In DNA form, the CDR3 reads TGTGCCAGCAGCACGGGGGGCCAAGAGACCCAGTACTTC. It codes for CASSTGGQETQYF. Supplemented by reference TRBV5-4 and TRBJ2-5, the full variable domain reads ETGVTQSPTHLIKTRGQQVTLRCSSQSGHNTVSWYQQALGQGPQFIFQYYREEENGRGNFPPRFSGLQFPNYSSELNVNALELDDSALYLCASSTGGQETQYFGPGTRLLVL.

The CDR3 DNA is TGTGCCAGCAGCTTGACCGCCCAGGGAGGCCAGCCCCAGCATTTT. It specifies CASSLTAQGGQPQHF. The chain employs TRBV7-2 and TRBJ1-5, with a weak D call TRBD1 (5 bases). V lost 3 bases and J lost 7, with 16 bases in between. CDR3 length: 15 amino acids. Germline V gene data show CDR1 as SGHTA and CDR2 as FQGNSA.

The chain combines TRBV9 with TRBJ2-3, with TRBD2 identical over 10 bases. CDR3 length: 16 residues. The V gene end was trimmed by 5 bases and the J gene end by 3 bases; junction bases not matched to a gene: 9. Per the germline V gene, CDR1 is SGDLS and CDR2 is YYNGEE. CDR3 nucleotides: TGTGCCAGCAGTCCCCAAAGCGGGAGGGGGACAGATACGCAGTATTTT. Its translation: CASSPQSGRGTDTQYF.

CDR3 sequence (DNA): TGTGCCAGCAGTCCCCGGTCCTACGAGCAGTACTTC. The encoded protein is CASSPRSYEQYF. The chain links TRBV12-3 or TRBV12-4 to TRBJ2-7; D is ambiguous. The CDR3 is 12 residues long. V lost 5 bases, J lost 1 base, and 6 bases lay in between.

Here the CDR3 DNA reads TGTGCCAGCAGCTTAGACCAGACAGGGCCCTATGGCTACACCTTC. Amino acids: CASSLDQTGPYGYTF. The genes are TRBV11-2 and TRBJ1-2, with 7 nucleotides matching TRBD1. Germline assignment: CDR1 SGHAT and CDR2 FQNNGV. The V and J ends lost 0 bases and 4 bases, in that order; junction bases with no gene match: 5. This CDR3 has 15 residues.

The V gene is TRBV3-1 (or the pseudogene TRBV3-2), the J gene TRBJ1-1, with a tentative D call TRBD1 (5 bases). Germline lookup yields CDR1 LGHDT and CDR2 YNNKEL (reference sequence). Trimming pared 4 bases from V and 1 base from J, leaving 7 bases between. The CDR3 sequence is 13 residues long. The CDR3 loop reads CASSLRENTEAFF. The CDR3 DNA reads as TGTGCCAGCAGCCTCAGGGAGAACACTGAAGCTTTCTTT.

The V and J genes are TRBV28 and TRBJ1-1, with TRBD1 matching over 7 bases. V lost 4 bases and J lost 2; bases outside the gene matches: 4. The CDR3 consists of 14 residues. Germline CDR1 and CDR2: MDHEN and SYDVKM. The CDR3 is CASSSGQVNTEAFF. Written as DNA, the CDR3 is TGTGCCAGCAGTTCCGGACAGGTAAACACTGAAGCTTTCTTT.

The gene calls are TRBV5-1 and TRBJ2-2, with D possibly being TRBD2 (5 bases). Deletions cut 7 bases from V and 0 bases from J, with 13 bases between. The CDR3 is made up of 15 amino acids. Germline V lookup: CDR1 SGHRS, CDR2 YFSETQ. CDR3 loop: CASCLLLANTGELFF. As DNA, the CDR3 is TGCGCCAGCTGCCTGTTACTAGCGAACACCGGGGAGCTGTTTTTT.

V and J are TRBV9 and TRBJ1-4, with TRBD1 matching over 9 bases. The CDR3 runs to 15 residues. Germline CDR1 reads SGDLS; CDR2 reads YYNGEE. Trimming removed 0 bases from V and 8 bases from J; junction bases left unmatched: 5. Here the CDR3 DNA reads TGTGCCAGCAGCGTAGGAGGGACAGGGAACGAAAAACTGTTTTTT. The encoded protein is CASSVGGTGNEKLFF.

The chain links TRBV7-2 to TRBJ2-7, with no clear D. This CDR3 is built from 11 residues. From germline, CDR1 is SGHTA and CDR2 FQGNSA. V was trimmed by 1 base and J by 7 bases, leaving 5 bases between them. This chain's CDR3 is CASSLVVEQYF. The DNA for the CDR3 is TGTGCCAGCAGCTTAGTCGTAGAGCAGTACTTC.

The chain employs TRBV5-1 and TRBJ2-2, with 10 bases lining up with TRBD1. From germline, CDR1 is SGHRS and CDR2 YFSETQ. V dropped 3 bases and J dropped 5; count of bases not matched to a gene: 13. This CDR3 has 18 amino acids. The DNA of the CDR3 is TGCGCCAGCAGCTCAAGATGGTCGGGACAGGGGAATACCGGGGAGCTGTTTTTT. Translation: CASSSRWSGQGNTGELFF. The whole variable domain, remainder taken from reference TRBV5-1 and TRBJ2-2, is KAGVTQTPRYLIKTRGQQVTLSCSPISGHRSVSWYQQTPGQGLQFLFEYFSETQRNKGNFPGRFSGRQFSNSRSEMNVSTLELGDSALYLCASSSRWSGQGNTGELFFGEGSRLTVL.